What follows are 8 T cell receptor beta chains derived from one specimen sequenced in a study of cytomegalovirus exposure and HLA in healthy donors. 60 Vbeta and 13 Jbeta primers were used in PCR. The table came from immunoSEQ multiplex PCR; TCRdb's copy has only in-frame clones and leaves some out. This repertoire shows about 160,000 clones, about 81% found once; its top ten account for 1.5% to 2%. The sequenced sample was PBMCs. The receptors originated from a woman younger than 30 in good health and CMV-seronegative.

The rearrangement uses TRBV7-6 and TRBJ2-3; 7 bases fit TRBD2. This CDR3 region has 15 residues. From germline, CDR1 is SGHVS and CDR2 FNYEAQ. The V and J ends lost 5 bases and 0 bases, in that order; junction bases with no gene match: 5. The CDR3 region is CASSLSGFSTDTQYF. CDR3 coding DNA: TGTGCCAGCAGCCTTAGCGGGTTTAGCACAGATACGCAGTATTTT.

The chain joins TRBV13 to TRBJ2-7; weak D call: TRBD2 (6 bases). Germline CDR1 reads PRHDT; CDR2 reads FYEKMQ (reference sequence). Trimming took off 1 base at V and 5 bases at J, with 12 bases between the two ends. This CDR3 contains 14 residues. The CDR3 region has the DNA TGTGCCAGCAGCTTAGAGGCGGGGTTAAACGAGCAGTACTTC. This translates into CASSLEAGLNEQYF.

The V call is TRBV5-6, the J call TRBJ1-1; 7 nucleotides match TRBD1. V was pared by 0 bases and J by 0 bases, with 5 bases of the junction left unmatched. The V gene's germline CDR1 is SGHDT and CDR2 YYEEEE. This CDR3 is 16 amino acids long. DNA of the CDR3: TGTGCCAGCAGCTTGGTAACAGGGGCGATGAACACTGAAGCTTTCTTT. Encoded protein: CASSLVTGAMNTEAFF. Full variable domain (remainder filled in from reference TRBV5-6 and TRBJ1-1): DAGVTQSPTHLIKTRGQQVTLRCSPKSGHDTVSWYQQALGQGPQFIFQYYEEEERQRGNFPDRFSGHQFPNYSSELNVNALLLGDSALYLCASSLVTGAMNTEAFFGQGTRLTVV.

This clone was observed a handful of times. The CDR3 protein is CASSSGTSEAFF. The CDR3 DNA sequence: TGTGCCAGCAGTTCCGGGACTTCCGAGGCTTTCTTT. The gene calls are TRBV6-5 and TRBJ1-1, with D possibly TRBD1 on 5 matching bases. The CDR3 sequence is 12 residues long. Trimming left V 4 bases short and J 11 bases short, with 14 bases between. Germline CDR1 MNHEY, CDR2 SVGAGI.

V is TRBV7-6 and J is TRBJ2-3; 8 positions agree with TRBD1. This CDR3 is built from 17 residues. Germline V lookup: CDR1 SGHVS, CDR2 FNYEAQ. Germline trimming cut 1 base from V and 4 bases from J; bases unmatched to any gene: 10. CDR3 protein: CASSLGRQGFRPDTQYF. DNA for the CDR3: TGTGCCAGCAGCTTAGGAAGACAGGGGTTTAGGCCAGATACGCAGTATTTT.

The V gene is TRBV19, the J gene TRBJ2-7, with 11 bases aligning to TRBD2. Germline CDR1 is LNHDA and CDR2 is SQIVND (reference sequence). The CDR3 extends over 13 amino acids. V shed 4 bases, J shed 6 bases, and the junction held 2 bases outside the gene matches. CDR3 nucleotides: TGTGCCAGTAGTACTACTAGCGGGAGCGAGCAGTACTTC. This encodes CASSTTSGSEQYF. The full variable domain, completed using reference TRBV19 and TRBJ2-7, is DGGITQSPKYLFRKEGQNVTLSCEQNLNHDAMYWYRQDPGQGLRLIYYSQIVNDFQKGDIAEGYSVSREKKESFPLTVTSAQKNPTAFYLCASSTTSGSEQYFGPGTRLTVT.

This clone was counted between two and nine times. The gene calls are TRBV29-1 and TRBJ2-7; 7 bases are shared with TRBD1. The length of the CDR3 is 14 residues. J was trimmed by 2 bases and V by 6 bases; bases with no gene match: 10. Germline CDR1 and CDR2: SQVTM and ANQGSEA. DNA of the CDR3: TGCAGCGTCCAGGAAGGGGGCCCCCCCTACGAGCAGTACTTC. As protein: CSVQEGGPPYEQYF.

The chain employs TRBV27 and TRBJ2-7; TRBD2 matches at 12 bases. Germline V gene lookup returns CDR1 MNHEY and CDR2 SMNVEV (reference sequence). After removal of 5 bases from V and 3 bases from J, the junction contained 8 bases not matched to a gene. The CDR3 is made up of 16 amino acids. DNA for the CDR3: TGTGCCAGCAGTCCATTCGGGACTAGCGGGTTCTACGAGCAGTACTTC. This codes for CASSPFGTSGFYEQYF.